This T cell receptor (beta chain) was profiled in a study of shared clonotypes between healthy human individuals. Clones were sequenced by immunoSEQ multiplex PCR, and TCRdb holds only the in-frame ones, with some missing. The sample consists of about 340,000 clones, around 67% of them appearing once. With 5 bases clipped from V and 7 bases from J, the junction kept 5 bases outside the gene matches. The CDR3 has 13 residues. Germline CDR1 is GTSNPN and CDR2 is SVGIG (reference sequence). The sequenced sample consisted of memory CD4+ T cells sorted from blood. Subset meaning: CD45RA-negative fraction. The receptor was isolated from a young man in good health. The chain combines TRBV30 with TRBJ2-4, with 10 bases identical to TRBD2. CDR3 sequence reads: CAWEREGHNIQYF. In DNA, the CDR3 is TGTGCCTGGGAGCGGGAGGGCCACAACATTCAGTACTTC. Complete variable domain (other parts from reference TRBV30 and TRBJ2-4): SQTIHQWPATLVQPVGSPLSLECTVEGTSNPNLYWYRQAAGRGLQLLFYSVGIGQISSEVPQNLSASRPQDRQFILSSKKLLLSDSGFYLCAWEREGHNIQYFGAGTRLSVL.